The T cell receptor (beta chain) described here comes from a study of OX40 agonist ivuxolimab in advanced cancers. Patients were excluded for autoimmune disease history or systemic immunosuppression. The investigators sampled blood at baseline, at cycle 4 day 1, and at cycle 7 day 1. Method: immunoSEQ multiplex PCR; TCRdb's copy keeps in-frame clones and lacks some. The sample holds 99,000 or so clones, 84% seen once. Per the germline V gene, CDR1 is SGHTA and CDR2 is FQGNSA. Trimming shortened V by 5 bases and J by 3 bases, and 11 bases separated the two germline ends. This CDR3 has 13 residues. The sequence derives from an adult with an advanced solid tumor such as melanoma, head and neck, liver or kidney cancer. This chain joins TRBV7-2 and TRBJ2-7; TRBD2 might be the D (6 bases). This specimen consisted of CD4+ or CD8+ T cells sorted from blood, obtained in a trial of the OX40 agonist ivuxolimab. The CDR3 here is CASSLRTNYEQYF. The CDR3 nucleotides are TGTGCCAGCAGCCTACGGACTAACTACGAGCAGTACTTC.